The rows below give T cell receptor beta chains drawn from one sample of a study of blood T cell repertoires in COVID-19. Only in-frame clones appear in the TCRdb table, and some are missing; sequencing was by immunoSEQ multiplex PCR. Found here are 350,000 to 450,000 clones, 85% of them singletons; the top ten hold more than 3%. What was sequenced was peripheral blood. The source is a woman between 18 and 29 years old with acute or convalescent COVID-19. Each CDR3 is given with its conserved first and last residue. D genes are given only for firm matches. The listing skips clone size in some rows; elsewhere it reads once, few, many or a size class.

clone_size	v_call	d_call	j_call	cdr3_nt	cdr3_aa
.	TRBV19	TRBD1	TRBJ1-2	TGTGCCAGTAGTATGTACAGACAGGGGGCGGACTATGGCTACACCTTC	CASSMYRQGADYGYTF
many	TRBV5-1	.	TRBJ1-2	TGCGCCAGCAGCTTGGCCGGGGTACGGGATGGCTACACCTTC	CASSLAGVRDGYTF
.	TRBV5-1	.	TRBJ2-7	TGCGCCAGCAGGGACAGCAGCTCCTACGAGCAGTACTTC	CASRDSSSYEQYF
.	TRBV28	.	TRBJ2-2	TGTGCCAGCAGTTTGAGCGGGACCGGGGAGCTGTTTTTT	CASSLSGTGELFF
few	TRBV12-3/TRBV12-4	.	TRBJ1-5	TGTGCCAGCAGTTTGTCCCGCGATCAGCCCCAGCATTTT	CASSLSRDQPQHF
few	TRBV9	TRBD1	TRBJ1-3	TGTGCCAGCAGCGTTATGCAGGGGGCGTCTGGAAACACCATATATTTT	CASSVMQGASGNTIYF
once	TRBV7-3	TRBD2	TRBJ2-1	TGTGCCAGCAGCTTATCAGCGGGAGGCGTAAATGAGCAGTTCTTC	CASSLSAGGVNEQFF
.	TRBV3-1/TRBV3-2	.	TRBJ1-2	TGTGCCAGCAGCCAACCTACTACACCGGTCTATGGCTACACCTTC	CASSQPTTPVYGYTF
.	TRBV19	.	TRBJ2-7	TGTGCCAGTAGTACCTCTAGCTACGAGCAGTACTTC	CASSTSSYEQYF
.	TRBV2	TRBD1	TRBJ2-7	TGTGCCAGCACTACCGGACAGGGCATCGAGCAGTACTTC	CASTTGQGIEQYF
.	TRBV19	TRBD2	TRBJ2-7	TGTGCCAGTAGCCACACTAGCGATGGCTCCTACGAGCAGTACTTC	CASSHTSDGSYEQYF
once	TRBV9	.	TRBJ2-1	TGTGCCAGCAGCCTAGGCCGAACATTGGGACACTTCTACAATGAGCAGTTCTTC	CASSLGRTLGHFYNEQFF
.	TRBV19	TRBD1	TRBJ2-5	TGTGCCAGTAGGAGACAGGGGTCGGGGGAGACCCAGTACTTC	CASRRQGSGETQYF